Listed here are 23 T cell receptor beta chains from one sample, sequenced in a study of T cell repertoires in cytomegalovirus infection. Via MiXCR, TCRdb re-called the reads, giving one row per CDR3 protein. Among approximately 500,000 distinct CDR3 sequences listed, 16% were seen once. Source material: CD8+ T cells from PBMCs. The receptors were sampled from a human donor in good health (CMV status not recorded). Some clones in this sample may be carry-over from other donors' samples.

This clonotype was counted between two and nine times. Germline and junction disagree at one end, which may indicate a read error. V usage is TRBV7-9 and J usage is TRBJ2-5, with D maybe TRBD2 (5 bases). CDR1 is SEHNR and CDR2 is FQNEAQ in the germline V gene (reference sequence). The CDR3 length is 15 residues. The CDR3, as DNA: TGTGCCAGCAGCTTACGGCCTGCCGCCGGGGAGAGCCAGTACTTC. It translates to CASSLRPAAGESQYF.

In this sample, this clonotype turned up many times. The chain is built from TRBV7-2 and TRBJ2-1; 10 bases are a match to TRBD2. With V trimmed by 7 bases and J by 1 base, 7 bases remained unmatched. The length of the CDR3 is 16 residues. Germline V lookup: CDR1 SGHTA, CDR2 FQGNSA. CDR3 DNA sequence: TGTGCCAGCAACCAGCGGGAGGGCGTATCCTACAATGAGCAGTTCTTC. It codes for CASNQREGVSYNEQFF.

This clonotype was seen once. This chain links TRBV5-5 with TRBJ2-5; 8 positions match TRBD1. Germline lookup yields CDR1 SGHKS and CDR2 YYEKEE (reference sequence). V shed 4 bases, J shed 4 bases, and the junction held 9 bases outside the gene matches. The length of the CDR3 is 15 residues. CDR3 DNA sequence: TGTGCCAGCAGCCCCGCTACAGGGGGAGGAGAGACCCAGTACTTC. It translates to CASSPATGGGETQYF. Together with reference TRBV5-5 and TRBJ2-5, the CDR3 gives the full variable domain: DAGVTQSPTHLIKTRGQQVTLRCSPISGHKSVSWYQQVLGQGPQFIFQYYEKEERGRGNFPDRFSARQFPNYSSELNVNALLLGDSALYLCASSPATGGGETQYFGPGTRLLVL.

This clonotype was seen only a few times. The V call is TRBV9, the J call TRBJ1-6; a possible D gene is TRBD1 (6 bases). The length of the CDR3 is 12 residues. The V end was cut by 3 bases, the J end by 16 bases, with 14 bases between. Per germline, CDR1 SGDLS and CDR2 YYNGEE. The CDR3 loop reads CASSDGTKDLHF. The CDR3 DNA follows: TGTGCCAGCAGCGACGGGACAAAAGATCTCCACTTT.

This clonotype has at least ten counts. V usage is TRBV6-6 and J usage is TRBJ2-3; D is perhaps TRBD1 (5 bases). This CDR3 contains 14 residues. Trimming stripped 5 bases from V and 5 bases from J, with 14 bases between. Germline V gene data show CDR1 as MNHNY and CDR2 as SVGAGI (reference sequence). The CDR3 reads CASSLTANGDTQYF. The CDR3, as DNA: TGTGCCAGCAGTCTGACAGCAAATGGAGATACGCAGTATTTT.

The chain uses TRBV4-2 and TRBJ2-1; TRBD1 agrees at 11 bases. CDR3 length equals 15 residues. Germline V gene sequence: CDR1 LGHNA, CDR2 YNFKEQ. The J segment lost 7 bases and the V segment lost 4 bases, leaving 6 bases of the junction unmatched. The CDR3 DNA reads TGTGCCAGCAGCCTCGGGACAGGGGGGGGAAATGAGCAGTTCTTC. Its protein product is CASSLGTGGGNEQFF.

This clonotype came up many times. CDR3 sequence reads: CAITAGNTEAFF. Here the CDR3 DNA reads TGTGCCATCACCGCTGGAAACACTGAAGCTTTCTTT. The chain recombines TRBV10-3 with TRBJ1-1; no definite D call. The V end lost 7 bases, the J end lost 2 bases, and 8 bases lay between the germline ends. The CDR3 consists of 12 residues. The germline CDR1 and CDR2 sequences are ENHRY and SYGVKD.

This clonotype came up many times. The chain carries TRBV7-9 and TRBJ2-3; D not certain. Germline assignment: CDR1 SEHNR and CDR2 FQNEAQ (reference sequence). CDR3 length: 13 amino acids. The V end lost 7 bases, the J end lost 3 bases, and 11 bases lay between the germline ends. The CDR3 loop is CASIYPSTDTQYF. CDR3 bases: TGTGCCAGCATATATCCTTCTACAGATACGCAGTATTTT.

This clonotype showed up many times. The chain combines TRBV7-7 with TRBJ2-2, with D possibly TRBD1 on 6 matching bases. Germline V gene data show CDR1 as SSHAT and CDR2 as FNYEAQ (reference sequence). The CDR3 has 15 amino acids. Between the trimmed V and J ends, which lost 6 bases and 1 base, there was a span of 12 bases. In DNA form, the CDR3 reads TGTGCCAGCAGTTCTCGGGACAAGAACACCGGGGAGCTGTTTTTT. It is translated as CASSSRDKNTGELFF. The variable domain in full, with the rest retrieved from reference TRBV7-7 and TRBJ2-2, is GAGVSQSPRYKVTKRGQDVTLRCDPISSHATLYWYQQALGQGPEFLTYFNYEAQPDKSGLPSDRFSAERPEGSISTLTIQRTEQRDSAMYRCASSSRDKNTGELFFGEGSRLTVL.

This CDR3 reads CASWIEGHEQFF. The CDR3 DNA follows: TGTGCCAGCTGGATAGAGGGGCATGAGCAGTTCTTC. The chain has TRBV28 and TRBJ2-1, with D perhaps assigned TRBD1 or TRBD2 (5 bases each). The germline V and J ends were trimmed by 8 bases and 8 bases, with 13 bases remaining between them. This CDR3 has 12 residues. Germline-derived CDR1 and CDR2 are MDHEN and SYDVKM.

This clonotype was counted between two and nine times. The V call is TRBV6-6, the J call TRBJ1-3; D remains ambiguous. The CDR3 extends over 12 amino acids. V gave up 6 bases and J gave up 5 bases, with 8 bases separating them. CDR1 MNHNY and CDR2 SVGAGI come from the germline V gene (reference sequence). The CDR3 DNA sequence: TGTGCCAGCAGACACAACAGAAACACCATATATTTT. Translation gives CASRHNRNTIYF.

This clonotype appeared many times. The CDR3 nucleotides are TGTGCCAGCAGCTTCCCTCCGACAGGGTCCGGGGAGCTGTTTTTT. This encodes CASSFPPTGSGELFF. The chain couples TRBV7-9 to TRBJ2-2, with 7 bases identical to TRBD1. The V and J ends lost 3 bases and 6 bases, in that order; junction bases with no gene match: 7. This CDR3 spans 15 amino acids. In germline, CDR1 is SEHNR, CDR2 FQNEAQ (reference sequence).

J is TRBJ1-2 and V is TRBV27; D is unclear. Trimming cost V 0 bases and J 8 bases, with 16 bases left between them. The germline CDR1 and CDR2 sequences are MNHEY and SMNVEV (reference sequence). The CDR3 runs to 15 residues. CDR3 DNA sequence: TGTGCCAGCAGTTTATCCCTGAGCTATTCTGAGGGCTACACCTTC. This sequence encodes CASSLSLSYSEGYTF.

This clonotype came up a few times. This chain joins TRBV12-5 and TRBJ2-1; D is uncertain. V lost 3 bases, J lost 6 bases, and 15 bases lay in between. CDR3 length equals 15 residues. The germline V gene encodes CDR1 LGHNT and CDR2 FRNRAP. CDR3 DNA sequence: TGTGCTAGTGGTTTCGGACCATTGCGACTCAATGAGCAGTTCTTC. Residues: CASGFGPLRLNEQFF. Together with reference TRBV12-5 and TRBJ2-1, the CDR3 gives the full variable domain: DARVTQTPRHKVTEMGQEVTMRCQPILGHNTVFWYRQTMMQGLELLAYFRNRAPLDDSGMPKDRFSAEMPDATLATLKIQPSEPRDSAVYFCASGFGPLRLNEQFFGPGTRLTVL.

In its sample, this clonotype was seen many times. CDR3 nucleotide sequence: TGTGCCAGCAGTTTAAGCGGGAGGTCCTACGAGCAGTACTTC. Amino acids: CASSLSGRSYEQYF. The chain couples TRBV28 to TRBJ2-7; the match to TRBD2 covers 9 bases. The germline gives CDR1 MDHEN, CDR2 SYDVKM. V was pared by 2 bases and J by 1 base, with 0 bases of the junction left unmatched. This CDR3 contains 14 residues.

There are a few counts of this clonotype. This chain's CDR3 is CASSHDGRNYGYTF. For the CDR3, the DNA is TGTGCCAGCAGCCACGACGGCAGAAACTATGGCTACACCTTC. The chain combines TRBV5-4 with TRBJ1-2; unclear D gene. Germline values: CDR1 SGHNT, CDR2 YYREEE (reference sequence). The CDR3 covers 14 residues. Between the trimmed V and J ends, which lost 4 bases and 2 bases, there was a span of 12 bases.

This clonotype was seen at least ten times. The V and J genes are TRBV11-2 and TRBJ1-1, with D uncertain. V shed 0 bases and J shed 5 bases, with 4 bases lying between them. The CDR3 has 12 residues. Germline assignment: CDR1 SGHAT and CDR2 FQNNGV. The CDR3 DNA reads TGTGCCAGCAGCTTAGATTGGACTGAAGCTTTCTTT. It encodes CASSLDWTEAFF. Supplemented by reference TRBV11-2 and TRBJ1-1, the full variable domain reads EAGVAQSPRYKIIEKRQSVAFWCNPISGHATLYWYQQILGQGPKLLIQFQNNGVVDDSQLPKDRFSAERLKGVDSTLKIQPAKLEDSAVYLCASSLDWTEAFFGQGTRLTVV.

J is TRBJ1-5 and V is TRBV12-3 or TRBV12-4; tentative D call: TRBD1 (5 bases). The CDR3 is 18 amino acids. The V and J ends lost 5 bases and 0 bases respectively, with 20 bases between them. The CDR3 nucleotides read TGTGCCAGCAGTCCGGGGACGCTTGGAGGGGTTAGCAATCAGCCCCAGCATTTT. Protein: CASSPGTLGGVSNQPQHF.

The table lists this clonotype with many counts. The J gene is TRBJ2-7, the V gene TRBV6-1, with 11 bases aligning to TRBD2. Per germline, CDR1 MNHNS and CDR2 SASEGT. J lost 3 bases, V lost 7 bases, and 5 bases had no gene match. The CDR3 covers 14 residues. The CDR3 DNA reads as TGTGCCAGCACTAAGGGACTAGCGGACTACGAGCAGTACTTC. It yields the protein CASTKGLADYEQYF.

The chain is built from TRBV6-1 and TRBJ1-2, with D hard to call. CDR1 MNHNS and CDR2 SASEGT come from the germline V gene. The CDR3 consists of 15 residues. Between the trimmed V and J ends, which lost 6 bases and 3 bases, there was a span of 17 bases. The CDR3 DNA sequence: TGTGCCAGCAGCTCTGCCGAGGGTACGGACTATGGCTACACCTTC. Protein: CASSSAEGTDYGYTF.

The J gene is TRBJ1-2, the V gene TRBV6-1; perhaps TRBD1 as D (5 bases). V shed 10 bases and J shed 6 bases, with 24 bases lying between them. Germline V gene sequence: CDR1 MNHNS, CDR2 SASEGT. The CDR3 spans 15 residues. The CDR3 protein is CATETYQGSWDGYTF. CDR3 bases: TGTGCCACCGAAACCTATCAGGGTTCGTGGGATGGCTACACCTTC.

This chain joins TRBV27 and TRBJ2-3; 10 bases map to TRBD2. This CDR3 is 15 amino acids long. Germline V gene sequence: CDR1 MNHEY, CDR2 SMNVEV (reference sequence). The trim removed 5 bases at V and 0 bases at J, leaving 2 bases unmatched. CDR3 loop: CASSERGGSTDTQYF. In DNA form, the CDR3 reads TGTGCCAGCAGTGAGCGGGGGGGTAGCACAGATACGCAGTATTTT.

The V call is TRBV28, the J call TRBJ2-7; maybe TRBD2 (5 bases). Germline V gene lookup returns CDR1 MDHEN and CDR2 SYDVKM. V was trimmed by 4 bases and J by 9 bases, leaving 19 bases between them. The CDR3 is made up of 14 amino acids. CDR3 DNA: TGTGCCAGCAGTTCCCCGGGGAGCCAAGCCGGGCAGTACTTC. Protein: CASSSPGSQAGQYF.